The present T cell receptor (beta chain) was sequenced within a study of T-cell reconstitution after alpha-beta-depleted transplantation in children. This CDR3 is built from 14 residues. The germline gives CDR1 DFQATT, CDR2 SNEGSKA (reference sequence). V gave up 1 base and J gave up 8 bases, with 15 bases separating them. This clonotype was counted between two and nine times. Its antigen remains unidentified. TCRbeta library preparation incorporated unique molecular identifiers. In TCRdb, the PCR reads were re-called with MiXCR into one record per CDR3 protein. This table holds a few hundred thousand distinct CDR3 sequences, 23% found once. Study observations and caveats: Counts and diversity of T cells one year after transplant came mostly from newly produced T cells. There were reportedly several hundred expanded graft clones from which alpha-beta T cells came about two months after transplant. Surviving recipient T cells and thymic progenitors underlay high day-60 TCRbeta diversity in some patients.

The TCR originated in a male patient younger than 18 who had a stem cell transplant for acute lymphoblastic leukemia, so the T cells may come from the graft donor. The V and J genes are TRBV20-1 and TRBJ2-1, with D possibly matching TRBD1 (5 bases). Sequencing was performed on PBMCs, mostly from graft donor cells, taken 180 days after TCRalphabeta/CD19-depleted stem cell transplant. This CDR3 reads CSARALGVGDEQFF. The DNA of the CDR3 is TGCAGTGCTAGAGCGCTAGGGGTAGGGGATGAGCAGTTCTTC.